The 28 T cell receptor beta chains in this list originate from one sample, sequenced in a study of blood T cell repertoires in COVID-19. Clones were sequenced by immunoSEQ multiplex PCR, and TCRdb holds only the in-frame ones, with some missing. The sample includes about 89,000 clones, roughly 70% seen only once; the top ten take approximately 15%. Sequences were obtained from peripheral blood. The receptor set was obtained from a woman older than 75 with acute or convalescent COVID-19.

The chain has TRBV5-4 and TRBJ1-1; 7 nucleotides match TRBD1. Looked up from germline, CDR1 is SGHNT and CDR2 is YYREEE (reference sequence). Losses at the gene ends were 4 bases for V and 0 bases for J; bases not matched to a gene: 9. This CDR3 has 16 residues. CDR3 loop: CASSLDRPLMNTEAFF. The CDR3 nucleotides read TGTGCCAGCAGCCTGGACAGGCCCCTCATGAACACTGAAGCTTTCTTT. Supplemented by reference TRBV5-4 and TRBJ1-1, the full variable domain reads ETGVTQSPTHLIKTRGQQVTLRCSSQSGHNTVSWYQQALGQGPQFIFQYYREEENGRGNFPPRFSGLQFPNYSSELNVNALELDDSALYLCASSLDRPLMNTEAFFGQGTRLTVV.

This clone showed up just once. CDR3 region: CASICHSLEADHGYTF. CDR3 DNA: TGTGCCAGCATATGCCACAGTTTGGAGGCGGATCATGGCTACACCTTC. The chain employs TRBV28 and TRBJ1-2; D gene uncertain. Germline lookup yields CDR1 MDHEN and CDR2 SYDVKM. The CDR3 spans 16 residues. V shed 7 bases and J shed 6 bases, with 24 bases lying between them.

The J gene is TRBJ1-4, the V gene TRBV28; D gene uncertain. The CDR3 is 13 amino acids. The germline V gene has CDR1 MDHEN and CDR2 SYDVKM. V was pared by 6 bases and J by 8 bases, with 13 bases between. CDR3 sequence reads: CASSRGTREKLFF. CDR3 DNA sequence: TGTGCCAGCAGCCGGGGAACAAGGGAAAAACTGTTTTTT.

The J gene is TRBJ1-5, the V gene TRBV7-4; D is unclear. CDR1 is SGHVT and CDR2 is SQSDAQ in the germline V gene. The CDR3 extends over 14 amino acids. V lost 3 bases and J lost 0, with 6 bases in between. The CDR3 reads CASSFLDSNQPQHF. In DNA, the CDR3 is TGTGCCAGCAGCTTTTTAGATAGCAATCAGCCCCAGCATTTT.

This chain links TRBV5-1 with TRBJ2-7; TRBD1 matches 7 bases. The ends lost 0 bases at V and 4 bases at J; junction bases unmatched: 7. CDR3 length equals 15 residues. Germline-derived CDR1 and CDR2 are SGHRS and YFSETQ. CDR3 loop: CASSLDTGTAYEQYF. For the CDR3, the DNA is TGCGCCAGCAGCTTGGATACCGGGACAGCTTACGAGCAGTACTTC.

This chain joins TRBV25-1 and TRBJ1-4; D call uncertain. CDR3 size: 14 residues. The V and J ends lost 10 bases and 0 bases respectively, with 12 bases between them. Germline loops: CDR1 MGHDK, CDR2 SYGVNS. The CDR3 reads CATRAGTTNEKLFF. CDR3 DNA sequence: TGTGCCACCCGGGCGGGGACAACTAATGAAAAACTGTTTTTT.

This chain links TRBV27 with TRBJ2-7, with TRBD1 as a possible D gene (6 bases). There are 16 residues in the CDR3. V lost 5 bases and J lost 6, with 23 bases in between. Germline V lookup: CDR1 MNHEY, CDR2 SMNVEV (reference sequence). CDR3 region: CASSPTPGTQVSEQYF. The DNA for the CDR3 is TGTGCCAGCAGTCCCACCCCCGGGACACAGGTCTCCGAGCAGTACTTC.

The chain employs TRBV11-2 and TRBJ2-6, with TRBD1 matching 7 bases. The CDR3 is 15 residues long. Germline values: CDR1 SGHAT, CDR2 FQNNGV. Trimming cost V 8 bases and J 0 bases; bases outside gene matches: 4. The CDR3 DNA is TGTGCCAGCGTGGCAGGGGGCTCTGGGGCCAACGTCCTGACTTTC. Translating it yields CASVAGGSGANVLTF.

The chain combines TRBV2 with TRBJ1-6, with D unresolved. CDR1 SNHLY and CDR2 FYNNEI come from the germline V gene. This CDR3 comprises 13 residues. The ends were cut back, 10 bases at V and 7 bases at J, with 14 bases in the middle. This CDR3 is CATGVETNSPLHF. CDR3 in DNA: TGTGCCACCGGGGTAGAGACCAATTCACCCCTCCACTTT.

The chain uses TRBV27 and TRBJ1-4; TRBD1 matches at 8 bases. J was trimmed by 5 bases and V by 5 bases; bases with no gene match: 16. CDR1 is MNHEY and CDR2 is SMNVEV in the germline V gene (reference sequence). The CDR3 contains 18 residues. In DNA, the CDR3 is TGTGCCAGCAGTACAAGGACAGGGCGGACAAGAGGCAATGAAAAACTGTTTTTT. This codes for CASSTRTGRTRGNEKLFF.

The V call is TRBV5-6, the J call TRBJ1-5; D uncertain. The germline V gene has CDR1 SGHDT and CDR2 YYEEEE. Trimming took off 2 bases at V and 6 bases at J, with 21 bases between the two ends. This CDR3 has 17 residues. The chain's CDR3 is CASSLHGGGVYGQPQHF. The CDR3 DNA reads TGTGCCAGCAGCTTACATGGAGGAGGAGTATATGGTCAGCCCCAGCATTTT.

The V and J genes are TRBV18 and TRBJ2-2; D gene uncertain. The CDR3 extends over 14 amino acids. The ends were cut back, 3 bases at V and 1 base at J, with 6 bases in the middle. Germline CDR1 is KGHSH and CDR2 is LQKENI. DNA for the CDR3: TGTGCCAGCTCACCGGCCGTGAACACCGGGGAGCTGTTTTTT. Translating it yields CASSPAVNTGELFF.

The genes are TRBV13 and TRBJ1-1; D is uncertain. There are 14 residues in the CDR3. Deletions cut 11 bases from V and 1 base from J, with 17 bases between. CDR1 PRHDT and CDR2 FYEKMQ come from the germline V gene (reference sequence). The CDR3 region is CAAAAGGWNTEAFF. DNA of the CDR3: TGTGCCGCAGCAGCGGGAGGGTGGAACACTGAAGCTTTCTTT.

This chain links TRBV9 with TRBJ2-7; a possible D gene is TRBD1 (5 bases). There are 12 residues in the CDR3. CDR1 is SGDLS and CDR2 is YYNGEE in the germline V gene. Trimming removed 4 bases from V and 4 bases from J, with 9 bases in between. CDR3 region: CASSPQGYEQYF. CDR3 in DNA: TGTGCCAGCAGCCCCCAGGGATACGAGCAGTACTTC.

This rearrangement joins TRBV18 to TRBJ2-7; no reliable D call. V dropped 2 bases and J dropped 7 bases, with 12 bases sitting between them. The CDR3 sequence is 13 residues long. The germline V gene has CDR1 KGHSH and CDR2 LQKENI. This CDR3 is CASSPENDMEQYF. CDR3 bases: TGTGCCAGCTCACCAGAGAACGACATGGAGCAGTACTTC. The full variable domain, completed using reference TRBV18 and TRBJ2-7, is NAGVMQNPRHLVRRRGQEARLRCSPMKGHSHVYWYRQLPEEGLKFMVYLQKENIIDESGMPKERFSAEFPKEGPSILRIQQVVRGDSAAYFCASSPENDMEQYFGPGTRLTVT.

The chain joins TRBV5-6 to TRBJ1-6; D may be TRBD1 (6 bases). Germline CDR1 SGHDT, CDR2 YYEEEE. CDR3 length: 14 amino acids. Trimming pared 2 bases from V and 9 bases from J, leaving 12 bases between. In DNA form, the CDR3 reads TGTGCCAGCAGCTTAACAGGGAGTGGTTCACCCCTCCACTTT. Protein product: CASSLTGSGSPLHF.

This clone was observed a few times. This same CDR3 is encoded by further DNA sequences in the sample. V gene TRBV2 combines with J gene TRBJ1-1, with TRBD1 as a possible D gene (6 bases). The germline V and J ends were trimmed by 3 bases and 11 bases, with 13 bases remaining between them. CDR1 is SNHLY and CDR2 is FYNNEI in the germline V gene. CDR3 length: 12 residues. CDR3 bases: TGTGCCAGCAGTGAGGACAGTCGTCAGGCTTTCTTT. It is translated as CASSEDSRQAFF.

The chain uses TRBV7-9 and TRBJ1-4; no reliable D call. CDR3 length: 17 amino acids. Trimming cost V 3 bases and J 6 bases, with 20 bases left between them. Germline V gene lookup returns CDR1 SEHNR and CDR2 FQNEAQ (reference sequence). The CDR3 DNA is TGTGCCAGCAGCTTTCTCAACATGCCCGGAGTGGATGAAAAACTGTTTTTT. Amino acid sequence: CASSFLNMPGVDEKLFF.

The chain recombines TRBV28 with TRBJ1-1; D possibly corresponds to TRBD1 (5 bases). The CDR3 runs 16 residues. Germline V gives CDR1 MDHEN, CDR2 SYDVKM. V lost 6 bases and J lost 6, with 23 bases in between. CDR3 sequence: CASSRPGGGATAEAFF. The CDR3 nucleotides read TGTGCCAGCAGCAGACCCGGGGGGGGTGCTACGGCTGAAGCTTTCTTT.

The gene calls are TRBV7-3 and TRBJ2-2, with D possibly matching TRBD1 (5 bases). The CDR3 consists of 15 residues. Germline lookup yields CDR1 SGHTA and CDR2 FQGTGA. The germline V and J ends were trimmed by 2 bases and 6 bases, with 13 bases remaining between them. The CDR3 nucleotides read TGTGCCAGCAGCTTAGCCAGGGTTCTCCCCGGGGAGCTGTTTTTT. This encodes CASSLARVLPGELFF. The full variable domain, rest sourced from reference TRBV7-3 and TRBJ2-2, is GAGVSQTPSNKVTEKGKYVELRCDPISGHTALYWYRQSLGQGPEFLIYFQGTGAADDSGLPNDRFFAVRPEGSVSTLKIQRTERGDSAVYLCASSLARVLPGELFFGEGSRLTVL.

V gene TRBV5-1 combines with J gene TRBJ2-5, with a weak D call TRBD2 (5 bases). V was cut by 3 bases and J by 1 base, with 13 bases left in between. The CDR3 sequence is 15 residues long. The germline V gene has CDR1 SGHRS and CDR2 YFSETQ. As DNA, the CDR3 is TGCGCCAGCAGCTCCCTCAGAGGGTCCCAAGAGACCCAGTACTTC. This gives the protein CASSSLRGSQETQYF.

The chain links TRBV6-1 to TRBJ2-2; 7 bases align to TRBD1. V trimming: 4 bases; J trimming: 1 base; junction bases outside the gene matches: 6. The CDR3 is 16 residues long. CDR1 MNHNS and CDR2 SASEGT come from the germline V gene. The CDR3 here is CASSVNRGRNTGELFF. The DNA for the CDR3 is TGTGCCAGCAGTGTCAACAGGGGCCGGAACACCGGGGAGCTGTTTTTT.

The chain couples TRBV2 to TRBJ1-2; TRBD1 matches 7 bases. Trimming at V came to 4 bases and at J to 4 bases, leaving 6 bases not matched to a gene. Germline CDR1 is SNHLY and CDR2 is FYNNEI. The length of the CDR3 is 14 residues. CDR3 sequence (DNA): TGTGCCAGCAGTGCGGCAGGGGGAACCTATGGCTACACCTTC. This translates into CASSAAGGTYGYTF.

The chain has TRBV15 and TRBJ2-3, with TRBD2 identical over 9 bases. Germline CDR1 reads LNHNV; CDR2 reads YYDKDF (reference sequence). CDR3 size: 18 residues. V was pared by 0 bases and J by 5 bases, with 12 bases of the junction left unmatched. For the CDR3, the DNA is TGTGCCACCAGCAGAGAGGCTGGCGGGGGGGCCGAGAGAGATACGCAGTATTTT. Encoded protein: CATSREAGGGAERDTQYF.

The V gene is TRBV4-1, the J gene TRBJ1-2; 8 nucleotides match TRBD1. Germline-derived CDR1 and CDR2 are MGHRA and YSYEKL. With V trimmed by 4 bases and J by 4 bases, 8 bases remained unmatched. The CDR3 has 15 amino acids. The CDR3 protein is CASSPGTGIFYGYTF. CDR3 in DNA: TGCGCCAGCAGCCCCGGGACAGGAATATTCTATGGCTACACCTTC.

This chain uses TRBV19 with TRBJ2-3, with TRBD1 as a possible D gene (5 bases). Trimming cost V 3 bases and J 6 bases, with 13 bases left between them. The CDR3 has 14 residues. Germline V gives CDR1 LNHDA, CDR2 SQIVND (reference sequence). The CDR3 reads CASSIAGQTDTQYF. CDR3 nucleotides: TGTGCCAGTAGTATCGCAGGGCAGACTGATACGCAGTATTTT. The variable domain in full, completed from reference TRBV19 and TRBJ2-3, reads DGGITQSPKYLFRKEGQNVTLSCEQNLNHDAMYWYRQDPGQGLRLIYYSQIVNDFQKGDIAEGYSVSREKKESFPLTVTSAQKNPTAFYLCASSIAGQTDTQYFGPGTRLTVL.

This clone was seen more than once but under ten times. This chain links TRBV2 with TRBJ2-5; 8 bases agree with TRBD1. From germline, CDR1 is SNHLY and CDR2 FYNNEI. The CDR3 is 12 residues long. The V segment lost 6 bases and the J segment 6 bases; nucleotides outside the gene matches: 3. The CDR3 is CASRTGEQTQYF. CDR3 nucleotide sequence: TGTGCCAGCAGGACAGGGGAACAGACCCAGTACTTC.

The chain joins TRBV9 to TRBJ2-2, with D perhaps matching TRBD1 (6 bases). CDR3 size: 16 residues. Germline V gene lookup returns CDR1 SGDLS and CDR2 YYNGEE. V gave up 0 bases and J gave up 6 bases, with 15 bases separating them. The CDR3 nucleotides read TGTGCCAGCAGCGTAGTGACAGGTCAATCCGCCGGGGAGCTGTTTTTT. It yields the protein CASSVVTGQSAGELFF.